This T cell receptor beta chain is drawn from a study of T-cell memory formation after mild COVID-19. CDR1 is KGHDR, CDR2 SFDVKD, per germline. The junction had 10 bases not matched to a gene; V was cut back by 2 bases and J by 4 bases. This CDR3 contains 18 residues. In TCRdb, the 5' RACE reads were re-called with MiXCR into one record per CDR3 protein. The sample includes roughly 600,000 distinct CDR3 sequences, about a sixth of them seen just once. V gene TRBV24-1 combines with J gene TRBJ2-2; 9 bases are a match to TRBD2. The receptor's source is an adult woman who had mild COVID-19 (a few samples of this study predate the infection). Cell type and time point are not known. The sample comprised PBMCs or a T cell subset sorted from them (not recorded which). The CDR3 coding sequence is TGTGCCACCAGTGATTCCGGGATTAGCGGGAGAGTCACCGGGGAGCTGTTTTTT. Translation: CATSDSGISGRVTGELFF.